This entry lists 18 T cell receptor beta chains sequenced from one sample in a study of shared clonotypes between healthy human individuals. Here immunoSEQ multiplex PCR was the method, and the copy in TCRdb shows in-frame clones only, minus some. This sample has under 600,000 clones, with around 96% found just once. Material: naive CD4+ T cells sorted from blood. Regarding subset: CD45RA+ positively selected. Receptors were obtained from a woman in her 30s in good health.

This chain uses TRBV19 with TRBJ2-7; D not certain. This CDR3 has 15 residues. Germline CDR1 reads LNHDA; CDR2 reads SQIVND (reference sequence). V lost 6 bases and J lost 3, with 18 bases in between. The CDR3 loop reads CASRRTTSRYYEQYF. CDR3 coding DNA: TGTGCCAGTAGAAGGACCACTTCGAGATACTACGAGCAGTACTTC.

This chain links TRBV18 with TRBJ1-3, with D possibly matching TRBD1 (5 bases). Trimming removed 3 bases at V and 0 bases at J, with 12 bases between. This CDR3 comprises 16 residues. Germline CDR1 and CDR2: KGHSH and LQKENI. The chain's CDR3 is CASSPGDLLSGNTIYF. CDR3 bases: TGTGCCAGCTCACCCGGGGACTTACTCTCTGGAAACACCATATATTTT.

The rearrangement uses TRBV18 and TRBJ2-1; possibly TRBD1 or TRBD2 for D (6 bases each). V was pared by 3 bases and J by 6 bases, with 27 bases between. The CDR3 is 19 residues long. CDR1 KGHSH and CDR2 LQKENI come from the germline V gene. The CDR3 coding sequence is TGTGCCAGCTCACCGACACTGGCTACGGGGGCCTCATTCCGCAATGAGCAGTTCTTC. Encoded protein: CASSPTLATGASFRNEQFF.

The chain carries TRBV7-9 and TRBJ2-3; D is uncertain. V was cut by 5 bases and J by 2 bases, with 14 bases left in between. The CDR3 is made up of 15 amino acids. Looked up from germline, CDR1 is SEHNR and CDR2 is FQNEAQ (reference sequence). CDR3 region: CASSPRIKHTDTQYF. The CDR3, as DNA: TGTGCCAGCAGCCCCAGAATCAAACACACAGATACGCAGTATTTT.

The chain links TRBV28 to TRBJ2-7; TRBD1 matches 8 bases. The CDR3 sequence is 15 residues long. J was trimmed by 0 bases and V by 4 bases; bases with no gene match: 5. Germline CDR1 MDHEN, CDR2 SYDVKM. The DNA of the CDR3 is TGTGCCAGCAGTTCCCCCGGGACAGGCTCCTACGAGCAGTACTTC. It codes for CASSSPGTGSYEQYF. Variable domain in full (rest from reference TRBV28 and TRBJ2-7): DVKVTQSSRYLVKRTGEKVFLECVQDMDHENMFWYRQDPGLGLRLIYFSYDVKMKEKGDIPEGYSVSREKKERFSLILESASTNQTSMYLCASSSPGTGSYEQYFGPGTRLTVT.

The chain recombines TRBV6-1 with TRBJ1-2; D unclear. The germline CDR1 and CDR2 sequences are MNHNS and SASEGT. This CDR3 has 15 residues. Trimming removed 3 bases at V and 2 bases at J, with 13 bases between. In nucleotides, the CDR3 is TGTGCCAGCAGTGACATTGACGGAAGGAACTATGGCTACACCTTC. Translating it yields CASSDIDGRNYGYTF.

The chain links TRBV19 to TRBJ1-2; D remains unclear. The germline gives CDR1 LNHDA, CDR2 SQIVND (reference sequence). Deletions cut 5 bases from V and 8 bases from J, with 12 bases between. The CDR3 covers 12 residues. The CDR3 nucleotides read TGTGCCAGTAGTCCTTTTTCCGGCGGCTACACCTTC. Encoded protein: CASSPFSGGYTF.

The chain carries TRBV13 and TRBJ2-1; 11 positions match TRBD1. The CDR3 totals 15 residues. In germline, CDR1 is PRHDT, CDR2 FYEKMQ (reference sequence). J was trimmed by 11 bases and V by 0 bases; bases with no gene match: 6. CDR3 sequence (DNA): TGTGCCAGCAGCTTAGGGGACAGGGGGCAGGAAAAGCAGTTCTTC. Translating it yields CASSLGDRGQEKQFF.

This CDR3 reads CASSPRPGQDNTEAFF. In DNA form, the CDR3 reads TGTGCCAGCAGTCCCCGCCCGGGACAGGATAACACTGAAGCTTTCTTT. V is TRBV6-6 and J is TRBJ1-1, with 8 bases aligning to TRBD1. The germline V gene has CDR1 MNHNY and CDR2 SVGAGI (reference sequence). This CDR3 contains 16 residues. The trim removed 5 bases at V and 2 bases at J, leaving 10 bases unmatched.

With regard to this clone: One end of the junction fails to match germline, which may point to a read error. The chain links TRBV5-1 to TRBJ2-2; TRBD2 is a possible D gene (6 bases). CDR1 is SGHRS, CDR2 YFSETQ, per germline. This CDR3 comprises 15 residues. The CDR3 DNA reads TGCGCCAGCAGTTTGGGCTTAGCGGTCACCGGGGAGCTGTTTTTT. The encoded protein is CASSLGLAVTGELFF.

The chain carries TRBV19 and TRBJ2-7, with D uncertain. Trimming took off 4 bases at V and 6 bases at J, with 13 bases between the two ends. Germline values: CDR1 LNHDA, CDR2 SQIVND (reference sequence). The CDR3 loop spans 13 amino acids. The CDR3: CASSRLASGEQYF. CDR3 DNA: TGTGCCAGTAGTAGGTTGGCTTCGGGCGAGCAGTACTTC.

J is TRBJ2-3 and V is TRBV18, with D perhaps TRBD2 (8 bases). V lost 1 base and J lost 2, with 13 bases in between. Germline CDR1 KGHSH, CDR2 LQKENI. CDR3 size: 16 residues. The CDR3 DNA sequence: TGTGCCAGCTCACCACTAGCGGGACAGTTCACAGATACGCAGTATTTT. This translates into CASSPLAGQFTDTQYF.

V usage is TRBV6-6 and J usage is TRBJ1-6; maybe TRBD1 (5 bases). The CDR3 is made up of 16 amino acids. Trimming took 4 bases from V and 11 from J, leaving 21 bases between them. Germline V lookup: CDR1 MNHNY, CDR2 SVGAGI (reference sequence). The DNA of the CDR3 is TGTGCCAGCAGTTTCCGGAACCGGGACCCTCGTACACCCCTCCACTTT. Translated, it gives CASSFRNRDPRTPLHF.

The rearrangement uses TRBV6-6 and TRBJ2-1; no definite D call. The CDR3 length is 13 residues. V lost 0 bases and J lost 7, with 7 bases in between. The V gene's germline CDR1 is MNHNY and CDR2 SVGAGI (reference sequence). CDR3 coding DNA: TGTGCCAGCAGTTACTCGACGATTAATGAGCAGTTCTTC. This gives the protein CASSYSTINEQFF.

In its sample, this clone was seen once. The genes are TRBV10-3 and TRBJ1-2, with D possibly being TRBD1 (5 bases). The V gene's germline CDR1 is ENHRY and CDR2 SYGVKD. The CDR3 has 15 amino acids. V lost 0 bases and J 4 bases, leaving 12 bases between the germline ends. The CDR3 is CAISESTRRAYGYTF. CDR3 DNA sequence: TGTGCCATCAGTGAGTCGACTCGCAGGGCCTATGGCTACACCTTC.

The CDR3 protein is CASSSPTGSTDTQYF. CDR3 nucleotide sequence: TGTGCCAGCAGTTCTCCGACAGGCTCAACAGATACGCAGTATTTT. The genes are TRBV28 and TRBJ2-3, with a tentative D call TRBD1 (6 bases). The V end was cut by 4 bases, the J end by 3 bases, with 14 bases between. Germline values: CDR1 MDHEN, CDR2 SYDVKM. This CDR3 is built from 15 residues.

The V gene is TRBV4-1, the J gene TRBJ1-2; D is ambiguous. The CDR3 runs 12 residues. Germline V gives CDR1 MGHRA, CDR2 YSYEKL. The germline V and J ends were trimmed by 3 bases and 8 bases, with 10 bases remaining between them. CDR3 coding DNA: TGCGCCAGCAGCCACTTTATGAACGGCTACACCTTC. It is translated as CASSHFMNGYTF.

CDR3 DNA: TGTGCCAGCAGCGTTAGCGGGCTCAGGGGGGAGCTGTTTTTT. Residues: CASSVSGLRGELFF. This sequence joins TRBV7-9 and TRBJ2-2; 7 bases agree with TRBD2. Trimming cost V 5 bases and J 8 bases; bases outside gene matches: 8. Germline loops: CDR1 SEHNR, CDR2 FQNEAQ (reference sequence). There are 14 residues in the CDR3.